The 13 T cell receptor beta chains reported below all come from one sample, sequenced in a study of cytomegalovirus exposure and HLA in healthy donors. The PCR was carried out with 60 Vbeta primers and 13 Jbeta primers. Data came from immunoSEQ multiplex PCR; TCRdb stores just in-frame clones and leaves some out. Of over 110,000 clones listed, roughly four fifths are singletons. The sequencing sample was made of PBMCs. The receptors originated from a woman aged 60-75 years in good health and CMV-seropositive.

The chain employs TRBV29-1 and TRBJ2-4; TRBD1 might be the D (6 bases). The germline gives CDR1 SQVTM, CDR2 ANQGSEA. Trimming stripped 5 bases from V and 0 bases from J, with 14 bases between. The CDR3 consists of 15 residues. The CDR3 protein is CSVSSGVAAKNIQYF. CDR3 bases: TGCAGCGTTTCTTCAGGGGTGGCAGCCAAAAACATTCAGTACTTC.

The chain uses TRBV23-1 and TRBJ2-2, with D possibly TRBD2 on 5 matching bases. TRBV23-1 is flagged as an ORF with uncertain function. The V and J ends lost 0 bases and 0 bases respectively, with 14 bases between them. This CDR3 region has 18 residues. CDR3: CASSQSRASTANTGELFF. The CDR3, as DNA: TGCGCCAGCAGTCAATCGCGGGCTAGCACGGCGAACACCGGGGAGCTGTTTTTT.

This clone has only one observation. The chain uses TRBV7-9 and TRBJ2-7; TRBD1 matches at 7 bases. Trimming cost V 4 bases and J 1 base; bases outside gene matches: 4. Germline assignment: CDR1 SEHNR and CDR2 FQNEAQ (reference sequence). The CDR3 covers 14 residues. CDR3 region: CASSYGTASYEQYF. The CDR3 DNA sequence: TGTGCCAGCAGCTACGGGACAGCTTCCTACGAGCAGTACTTC.

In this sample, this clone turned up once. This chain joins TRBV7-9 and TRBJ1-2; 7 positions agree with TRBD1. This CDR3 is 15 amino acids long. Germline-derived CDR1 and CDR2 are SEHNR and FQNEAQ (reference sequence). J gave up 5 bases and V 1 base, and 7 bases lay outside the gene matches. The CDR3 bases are TGTGCCAGCAGCTTAGACGACAGGGTCCTATATGGCTACACCTTC. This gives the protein CASSLDDRVLYGYTF.

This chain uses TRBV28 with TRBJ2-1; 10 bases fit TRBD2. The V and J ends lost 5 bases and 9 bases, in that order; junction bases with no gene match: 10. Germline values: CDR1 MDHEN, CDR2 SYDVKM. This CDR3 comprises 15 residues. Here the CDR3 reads CASSPPGVAGGEQFF. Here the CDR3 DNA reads TGTGCCAGCAGTCCGCCGGGGGTAGCGGGGGGTGAGCAGTTCTTC. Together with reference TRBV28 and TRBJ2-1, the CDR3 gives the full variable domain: DVKVTQSSRYLVKRTGEKVFLECVQDMDHENMFWYRQDPGLGLRLIYFSYDVKMKEKGDIPEGYSVSREKKERFSLILESASTNQTSMYLCASSPPGVAGGEQFFGPGTRLTVL.

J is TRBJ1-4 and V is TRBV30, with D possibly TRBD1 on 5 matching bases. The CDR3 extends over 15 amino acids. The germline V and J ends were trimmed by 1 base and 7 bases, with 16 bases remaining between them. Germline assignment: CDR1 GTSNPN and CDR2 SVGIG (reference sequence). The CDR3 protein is CAWSAGGSGREKLFF. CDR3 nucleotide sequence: TGTGCCTGGAGTGCCGGGGGGAGTGGGCGTGAAAAACTGTTTTTT.

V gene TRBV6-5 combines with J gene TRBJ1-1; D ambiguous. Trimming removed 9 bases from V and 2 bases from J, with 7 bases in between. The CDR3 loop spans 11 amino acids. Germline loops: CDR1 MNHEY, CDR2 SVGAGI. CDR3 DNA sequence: TGTGCCAGTAACAGAAACACTGAAGCTTTCTTT. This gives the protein CASNRNTEAFF.

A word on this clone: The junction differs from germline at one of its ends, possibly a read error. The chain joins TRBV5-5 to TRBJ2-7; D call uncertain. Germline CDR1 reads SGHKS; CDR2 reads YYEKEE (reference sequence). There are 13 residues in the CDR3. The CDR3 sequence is CASTLGRFYEQYF. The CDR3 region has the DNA TGTGCCAGCACCTTGGGTCGGTTCTACGAGCAGTACTTC.

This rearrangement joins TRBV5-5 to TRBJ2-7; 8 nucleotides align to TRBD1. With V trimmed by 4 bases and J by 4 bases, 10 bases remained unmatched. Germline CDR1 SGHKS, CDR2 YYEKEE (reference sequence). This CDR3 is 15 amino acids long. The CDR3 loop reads CASSPTPGGSYEQYF. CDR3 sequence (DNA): TGTGCCAGCAGCCCCACCCCAGGGGGCTCGTACGAGCAGTACTTC.

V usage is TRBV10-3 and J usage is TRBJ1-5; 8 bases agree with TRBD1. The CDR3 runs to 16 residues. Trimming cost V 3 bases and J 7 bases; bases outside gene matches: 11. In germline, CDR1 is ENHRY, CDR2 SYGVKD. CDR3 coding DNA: TGTGCCATCAGTGATTTCGTAGGGACAGGTATCCAGCCCCAGCATTTT. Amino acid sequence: CAISDFVGTGIQPQHF.

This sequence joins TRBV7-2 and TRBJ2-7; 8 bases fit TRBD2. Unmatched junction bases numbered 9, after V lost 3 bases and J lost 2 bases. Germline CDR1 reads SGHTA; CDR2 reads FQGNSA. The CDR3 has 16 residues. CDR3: CASSLGVAGSTYEQYF. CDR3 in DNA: TGTGCCAGCAGCTTGGGAGTAGCGGGGTCCACCTACGAGCAGTACTTC.

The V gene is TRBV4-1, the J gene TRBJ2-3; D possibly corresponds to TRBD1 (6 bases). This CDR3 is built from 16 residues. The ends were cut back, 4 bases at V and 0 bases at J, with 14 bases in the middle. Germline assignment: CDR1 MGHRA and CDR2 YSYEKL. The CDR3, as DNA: TGCGCCAGCAGCCTGGGCCAGGGGATCAGCACAGATACGCAGTATTTT. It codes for CASSLGQGISTDTQYF.

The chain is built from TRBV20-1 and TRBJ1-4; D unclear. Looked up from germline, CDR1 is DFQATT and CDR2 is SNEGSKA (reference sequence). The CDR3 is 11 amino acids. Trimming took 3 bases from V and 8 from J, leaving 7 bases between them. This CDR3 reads CSARREEKLFF. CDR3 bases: TGCAGTGCTAGGAGGGAGGAAAAACTGTTTTTT.